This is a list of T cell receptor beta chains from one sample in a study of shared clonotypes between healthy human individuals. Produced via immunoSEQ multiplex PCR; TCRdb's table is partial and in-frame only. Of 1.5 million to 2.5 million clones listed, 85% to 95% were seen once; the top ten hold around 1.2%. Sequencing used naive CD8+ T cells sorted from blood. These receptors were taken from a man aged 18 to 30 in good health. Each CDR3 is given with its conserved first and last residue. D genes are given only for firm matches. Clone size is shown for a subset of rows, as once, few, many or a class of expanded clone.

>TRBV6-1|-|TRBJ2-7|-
CASEKGRDEQYF
TGTGCCAGCGAGAAGGGACGGGACGAGCAGTACTTC
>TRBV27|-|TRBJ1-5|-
CASKQGGSNQPQHF
TGTGCCAGCAAGCAGGGAGGGAGCAATCAGCCCCAGCATTTT
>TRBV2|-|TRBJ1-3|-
CASSVDLFSGNTIYF
TGTGCCAGCAGTGTAGACCTATTCTCTGGAAACACCATATATTTT
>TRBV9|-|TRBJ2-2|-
CASSYSTGELFF
TGTGCCAGCAGTTACAGCACCGGGGAGCTGTTTTTT
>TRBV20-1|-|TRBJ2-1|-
CSAIRPNEQFF
TGCAGTGCTATTAGGCCCAATGAGCAGTTCTTC
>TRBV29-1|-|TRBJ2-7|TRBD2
CSARLAGLDEQYF
TGCAGCGCACGACTAGCGGGACTCGACGAGCAGTACTTC
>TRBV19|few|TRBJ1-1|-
CASSKVNTEAFF
TGTGCCAGTAGTAAGGTGAACACTGAAGCTTTCTTT
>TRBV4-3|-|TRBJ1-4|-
CASSQEVGAEDEKLFF
TGCGCCAGCAGCCAAGAGGTGGGGGCAGAGGATGAAAAACTGTTTTTT
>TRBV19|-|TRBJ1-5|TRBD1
CASSIAQGFQPQHF
TGTGCCAGTAGTATAGCACAGGGGTTTCAGCCCCAGCATTTT
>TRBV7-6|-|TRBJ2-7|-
CASSFENRDDEQYF
TGTGCCAGCAGCTTCGAAAACAGGGACGACGAGCAGTACTTC
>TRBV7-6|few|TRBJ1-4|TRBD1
CASSPHSTGEKLFF
TGTGCCAGCAGCCCCCACTCGACAGGGGAAAAACTGTTTTTT
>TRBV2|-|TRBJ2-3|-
CARGQGARDTQYF
TGTGCCAGGGGGCAGGGTGCGAGAGATACGCAGTATTTT
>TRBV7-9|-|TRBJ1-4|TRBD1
CASSLAPGTGDPPLFF
TGTGCCAGCAGCTTAGCCCCCGGGACAGGGGACCCTCCCCTGTTTTTT
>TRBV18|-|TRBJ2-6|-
CASSSQGGNSGANVLTF
TGTGCCAGCTCGTCTCAAGGGGGGAATTCTGGGGCCAACGTCCTGACTTTC
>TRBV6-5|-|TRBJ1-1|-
CASSYSTENTEAFF
TGTGCCAGCAGTTACTCGACGGAGAACACTGAAGCTTTCTTT
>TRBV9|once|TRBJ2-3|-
CASSVVAGSADTQYF
TGTGCCAGCAGCGTAGTTGCGGGATCAGCAGATACGCAGTATTTT
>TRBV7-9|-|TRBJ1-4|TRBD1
CASSPQGAGEKLFF
TGTGCCAGCAGCCCACAGGGGGCCGGTGAAAAACTGTTTTTT
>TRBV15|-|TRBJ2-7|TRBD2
CATSSGEGIWEQYF
TGTGCCACCAGCAGTGGGGAGGGAATATGGGAGCAGTACTTC
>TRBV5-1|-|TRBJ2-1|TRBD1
CASSLERDRGRSYNEQFF
TGCGCCAGCAGCTTGGAGCGGGACAGGGGGCGTTCCTACAATGAGCAGTTCTTC
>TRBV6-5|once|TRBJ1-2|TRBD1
CASSYVGQGDGYTF
TGTGCCAGCAGTTACGTCGGCCAGGGGGACGGCTACACCTTC
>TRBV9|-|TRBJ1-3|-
CASSVEGNSGNTIYF
TGTGCCAGCAGCGTAGAAGGAAACTCTGGAAACACCATATATTTT
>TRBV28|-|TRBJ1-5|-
CASSWTTGNQPQHF
TGTGCCAGCAGCTGGACTACCGGCAATCAGCCCCAGCATTTT
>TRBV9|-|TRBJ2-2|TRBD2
CASSAPREGDTGELFF
TGTGCCAGCAGCGCCCCCCGGGAGGGAGACACCGGGGAGCTGTTTTTT
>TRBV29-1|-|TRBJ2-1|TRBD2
CSDVPGLTNNEQFF
TGCAGCGACGTTCCGGGACTAACTAACAATGAGCAGTTCTTC
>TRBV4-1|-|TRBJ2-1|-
CASSFRSDSYNEQFF
TGCGCCAGCAGCTTCCGCAGTGACAGCTACAATGAGCAGTTCTTC
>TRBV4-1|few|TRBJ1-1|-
CASSQVGTFEAFF
TGCGCCAGCAGCCAAGTGGGGACCTTTGAAGCTTTCTTT
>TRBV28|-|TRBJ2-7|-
CASTYGETYEQYF
TGTGCCAGCACCTACGGTGAAACTTACGAGCAGTACTTC
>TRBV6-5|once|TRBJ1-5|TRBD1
CASRAEDRGDQPQHF
TGTGCCAGCAGAGCGGAGGACAGGGGGGATCAGCCCCAGCATTTT
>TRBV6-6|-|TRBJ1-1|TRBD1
CASSYGQGLNTEAFF
TGTGCCAGCAGTTACGGACAGGGCTTGAACACTGAAGCTTTCTTT
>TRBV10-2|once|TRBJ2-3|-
CASSQKGLDTQYF
TGCGCCAGCAGTCAAAAGGGTTTAGATACGCAGTATTTT
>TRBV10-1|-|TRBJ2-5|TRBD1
CASSETGGDQTQYF
TGCGCCAGCAGTGAGACAGGGGGCGATCAGACCCAGTACTTC
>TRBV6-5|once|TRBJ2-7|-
CASRLLEDYEQYF
TGTGCCAGCCGCCTTTTGGAGGACTACGAGCAGTACTTC
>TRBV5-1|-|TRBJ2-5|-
CASSPPGTGTNQETQYF
TGCGCCAGCAGTCCCCCAGGCACAGGAACGAACCAAGAGACCCAGTACTTC
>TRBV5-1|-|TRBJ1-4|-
CASSSSGPATNEKLFF
TGCGCCAGCAGCTCTTCAGGGCCAGCAACTAATGAAAAACTGTTTTTT
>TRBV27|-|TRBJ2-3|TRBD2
CASSLSGAGGTSTDTQYF
TGTGCCAGCAGTTTATCAGGGGCGGGGGGGACTAGCACAGATACGCAGTATTTT
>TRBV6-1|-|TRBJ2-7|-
CASSNQDGYEQYF
TGTGCCAGCAGCAATCAGGATGGCTACGAGCAGTACTTC
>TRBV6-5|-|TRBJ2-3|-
CASSYSSVATDTQYF
TGTGCCAGCAGTTACTCGAGTGTGGCGACAGATACGCAGTATTTT
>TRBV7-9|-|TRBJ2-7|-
CASSSGLNYEQYF
TGTGCCAGCAGCTCAGGACTTAACTACGAGCAGTACTTC
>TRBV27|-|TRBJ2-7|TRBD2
CASSAGGRAYEQYF
TGTGCCAGCAGTGCGGGCGGGAGGGCCTACGAGCAGTACTTC
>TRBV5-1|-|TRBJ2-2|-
CASSLDRDKRYTGELFF
TGCGCCAGCAGCTTGGACAGGGATAAGAGATACACCGGGGAGCTGTTTTTT
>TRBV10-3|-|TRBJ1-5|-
CAISDSLSNQPQHF
TGTGCCATCAGCGACAGTCTGTCCAATCAGCCCCAGCATTTT
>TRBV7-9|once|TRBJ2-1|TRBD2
CASSKGLAGITYNEQFF
TGTGCCAGCAGCAAAGGACTAGCGGGCATAACCTACAATGAGCAGTTCTTC
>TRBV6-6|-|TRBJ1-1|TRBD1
CASSYETGTEAFF
TGTGCCAGCAGTTACGAGACAGGGACTGAAGCTTTCTTT
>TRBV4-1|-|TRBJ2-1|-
CASSQGRGHNEQFF
TGCGCCAGCAGCCAAGGGAGAGGTCACAATGAGCAGTTCTTC
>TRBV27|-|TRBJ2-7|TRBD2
CASSLGPGREQYF
TGTGCCAGCAGCCTCGGACCCGGGAGGGAGCAGTACTTC
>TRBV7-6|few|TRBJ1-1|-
CASSTDTEAFF
TGTGCCAGCAGCACAGACACTGAAGCTTTCTTT